The rows below give T cell receptor beta chains drawn from one sample of a study of cytomegalovirus exposure and HLA in healthy donors. Sequencing used immunoSEQ multiplex PCR; TCRdb keeps in-frame clones, though not all of them. The sample consists of under 200,000 clones, roughly 83% of them appearing once. The specimen was PBMCs. These receptors all come from a woman between 45 and 60 years old in good health and CMV-seronegative. Both conserved end residues are part of each CDR3. The D gene is left open where the match is weak. The size of a clone is reported for some rows only, either as once, few or many, or as a class for expanded clones.

clone size: few
V gene: TRBV30
D gene: NA
J gene: TRBJ1-6
CDR3 protein: CAWTSIRGSYNSPLHF
CDR3 DNA: TGTGCCTGGACCAGTATTAGGGGTTCCTATAATTCACCCCTCCACTTT

clone size: NA
V gene: TRBV7-3
D gene: TRBD2
J gene: TRBJ2-2
CDR3 protein: CASSFGASGTGELFF
CDR3 DNA: TGTGCCAGCAGCTTCGGGGCTAGCGGGACCGGGGAGCTGTTTTTT

clone size: NA
V gene: TRBV6-5
D gene: NA
J gene: TRBJ1-6
CDR3 protein: CASSGYNSPLHF
CDR3 DNA: TGTGCCAGCAGCGGCTATAATTCACCCCTCCACTTT

clone size: once
V gene: TRBV9
D gene: NA
J gene: TRBJ2-3
CDR3 protein: CASSPSGGDTQYF
CDR3 DNA: TGTGCCAGCAGCCCAAGTGGGGGGGATACGCAGTATTTT

clone size: NA
V gene: TRBV6-1
D gene: TRBD1
J gene: TRBJ1-6
CDR3 protein: CASMRGRNSPLHF
CDR3 DNA: TGTGCCAGCATGAGGGGGCGAAATTCACCCCTCCACTTT

clone size: NA
V gene: TRBV27
D gene: TRBD2
J gene: TRBJ2-3
CDR3 protein: CASSLLAGTDTQYF
CDR3 DNA: TGTGCCAGCAGTTTATTAGCGGGTACAGATACGCAGTATTTT

clone size: NA
V gene: TRBV7-3
D gene: NA
J gene: TRBJ1-1
CDR3 protein: CASSWQGNTEAFF
CDR3 DNA: TGTGCCAGCAGCTGGCAGGGGAACACTGAAGCTTTCTTT

clone size: few
V gene: TRBV14
D gene: NA
J gene: TRBJ2-7
CDR3 protein: CASSQDPPLEQYF
CDR3 DNA: TGTGCCAGCAGCCAAGATCCTCCTCTCGAGCAGTACTTC

clone size: once
V gene: TRBV30
D gene: TRBD2
J gene: TRBJ2-5
CDR3 protein: CAWSVTGGSRGTQYF
CDR3 DNA: TGTGCCTGGAGTGTAACGGGGGGATCAAGAGGGACCCAGTACTTC

clone size: NA
V gene: TRBV28
D gene: TRBD1
J gene: TRBJ1-1
CDR3 protein: CASILDRVRTEAFF
CDR3 DNA: TGTGCCAGCATCTTAGACAGGGTGCGCACTGAAGCTTTCTTT

clone size: NA
V gene: TRBV28
D gene: NA
J gene: TRBJ1-2
CDR3 protein: CASSLTEYGYTF
CDR3 DNA: TGTGCCAGCAGTTTAACCGAGTATGGCTACACCTTC

clone size: NA
V gene: TRBV7-8
D gene: TRBD2
J gene: TRBJ2-2
CDR3 protein: CASSLDAGVHGELFF
CDR3 DNA: TGTGCCAGCAGCTTAGATGCGGGGGTACACGGGGAGCTGTTTTTT

clone size: NA
V gene: TRBV29-1
D gene: TRBD2
J gene: TRBJ2-7
CDR3 protein: CSGLAGQNEQYF
CDR3 DNA: TGCAGCGGTCTAGCGGGGCAAAACGAGCAGTACTTC

clone size: NA
V gene: TRBV4-2
D gene: TRBD2
J gene: TRBJ2-7
CDR3 protein: CASSPSGNSYEQYF
CDR3 DNA: TGTGCCAGCAGCCCCAGCGGGAACTCCTACGAGCAGTACTTC

clone size: once
V gene: TRBV6-5
D gene: TRBD1
J gene: TRBJ2-3
CDR3 protein: CASSQTGYSTDTQYF
CDR3 DNA: TGTGCCAGCAGTCAGACAGGGTACAGCACAGATACGCAGTATTTT

clone size: NA
V gene: TRBV5-4
D gene: NA
J gene: TRBJ2-7
CDR3 protein: CASRPGLGGGYEQYF
CDR3 DNA: TGTGCCAGCAGACCTGGACTAGGGGGTGGCTACGAGCAGTACTTC

clone size: NA
V gene: TRBV7-6
D gene: TRBD2
J gene: TRBJ2-1
CDR3 protein: CASSLTSGSLNEQFF
CDR3 DNA: TGTGCCAGCAGCTTGACTAGCGGGAGTTTGAATGAGCAGTTCTTC

clone size: NA
V gene: TRBV25-1
D gene: NA
J gene: TRBJ2-7
CDR3 protein: CASIRGGGNSYEQYF
CDR3 DNA: TGTGCCAGCATCCGAGGGGGAGGGAACTCCTACGAGCAGTACTTC

clone size: NA
V gene: TRBV28
D gene: TRBD2
J gene: TRBJ2-2
CDR3 protein: CASSLFGTSGRAGYTGELFF
CDR3 DNA: TGTGCCAGCAGTTTATTTGGAACTAGCGGGAGGGCAGGGTACACCGGGGAGCTGTTTTTT

clone size: NA
V gene: TRBV10-3
D gene: NA
J gene: TRBJ1-5
CDR3 protein: CAISEGGLSNQPQHF
CDR3 DNA: TGTGCCATCAGTGAAGGGGGTTTGAGCAATCAGCCCCAGCATTTT

clone size: NA
V gene: TRBV5-6
D gene: TRBD2
J gene: TRBJ2-5
CDR3 protein: CASSSIGTSGGAETQYF
CDR3 DNA: TGTGCCAGCAGCTCGATTGGGACTAGCGGGGGGGCGGAGACCCAGTACTTC

clone size: NA
V gene: TRBV15
D gene: TRBD1
J gene: TRBJ1-2
CDR3 protein: CATSREQGAAYGYTF
CDR3 DNA: TGTGCCACCAGCAGAGAACAGGGGGCGGCCTATGGCTACACCTTC

clone size: NA
V gene: TRBV2
D gene: NA
J gene: TRBJ2-1
CDR3 protein: CASTTGYQSSYNEQFF
CDR3 DNA: TGTGCCAGCACCACAGGTTACCAGAGCTCCTACAATGAGCAGTTCTTC

clone size: NA
V gene: TRBV15
D gene: TRBD1
J gene: TRBJ2-2
CDR3 protein: CATSRDPGTGFTGELFF
CDR3 DNA: TGTGCCACCAGCAGAGATCCCGGGACAGGATTCACCGGGGAGCTGTTTTTT

clone size: NA
V gene: TRBV5-8
D gene: TRBD1
J gene: TRBJ2-5
CDR3 protein: CASSSPDPRGRETQYF
CDR3 DNA: TGTGCCAGCAGCTCGCCCGATCCCAGGGGGCGAGAGACCCAGTACTTC

clone size: NA
V gene: TRBV5-1
D gene: TRBD1
J gene: TRBJ2-6
CDR3 protein: CASSFSGQGWGSGANVLTF
CDR3 DNA: TGCGCCAGCAGCTTCTCAGGACAGGGGTGGGGATCTGGGGCCAACGTCCTGACTTTC

clone size: NA
V gene: TRBV4-3
D gene: NA
J gene: TRBJ1-5
CDR3 protein: CASSQDLTSQPQHF
CDR3 DNA: TGCGCCAGCAGCCAAGATCTGACATCTCAGCCCCAGCATTTT

clone size: NA
V gene: TRBV30
D gene: NA
J gene: TRBJ1-5
CDR3 protein: CAWGGQSNQPQHF
CDR3 DNA: TGTGCCTGGGGTGGACAGAGCAATCAGCCCCAGCATTTT

clone size: NA
V gene: TRBV11-2
D gene: TRBD1
J gene: TRBJ2-6
CDR3 protein: CASSSLRDRGSGANVLTF
CDR3 DNA: TGTGCCAGCAGCTCACTCCGGGACAGGGGCTCTGGGGCCAACGTCCTGACTTTC

clone size: NA
V gene: TRBV5-3
D gene: NA
J gene: TRBJ1-2
CDR3 protein: CARSPLEGPHTF
CDR3 DNA: TGTGCCAGAAGCCCCCTTGAGGGTCCCCACACCTTC

clone size: NA
V gene: TRBV5-8
D gene: NA
J gene: TRBJ1-1
CDR3 protein: CASSLFQVSTEAFF
CDR3 DNA: TGTGCCAGCAGCTTGTTTCAGGTATCTACTGAAGCTTTCTTT

clone size: NA
V gene: TRBV10-3
D gene: NA
J gene: TRBJ2-7
CDR3 protein: CATSRGGSYEQYF
CDR3 DNA: TGTGCCACGTCCCGGGGAGGCTCCTACGAGCAGTACTTC

clone size: few
V gene: TRBV6-5
D gene: NA
J gene: TRBJ1-3
CDR3 protein: CASYRVAGNTIYF
CDR3 DNA: TGTGCCAGCTACAGGGTAGCAGGAAACACCATATATTTT

clone size: once
V gene: TRBV11-2
D gene: NA
J gene: TRBJ2-7
CDR3 protein: CASSLLGGGQYF
CDR3 DNA: TGTGCCAGCAGCTTATTGGGTGGCGGGCAGTACTTC

clone size: NA
V gene: TRBV30
D gene: NA
J gene: TRBJ2-2
CDR3 protein: CACSFSPGELFF
CDR3 DNA: TGTGCCTGTTCATTTAGCCCCGGGGAGCTGTTTTTT

clone size: NA
V gene: TRBV9
D gene: NA
J gene: TRBJ2-3
CDR3 protein: CASSPYPPFSGAPDTQYF
CDR3 DNA: TGTGCCAGCAGCCCATATCCTCCATTTAGCGGCGCACCAGATACGCAGTATTTT

clone size: NA
V gene: TRBV6-5
D gene: NA
J gene: TRBJ2-2
CDR3 protein: CASQTSGPTGELFF
CDR3 DNA: TGTGCCAGCCAGACTAGTGGCCCTACCGGGGAGCTGTTTTTT

clone size: NA
V gene: TRBV7-6
D gene: TRBD2
J gene: TRBJ2-1
CDR3 protein: CASSLGVAGGFYNEQFF
CDR3 DNA: TGTGCCAGCAGCTTAGGGGTAGCGGGAGGATTTTACAATGAGCAGTTCTTC

clone size: NA
V gene: TRBV13
D gene: NA
J gene: TRBJ1-1
CDR3 protein: CASSLRRGSEAFF
CDR3 DNA: TGTGCCAGCAGCTTACGCCGGGGGTCCGAAGCTTTCTTT

clone size: few
V gene: TRBV25-1
D gene: NA
J gene: TRBJ1-1
CDR3 protein: CASTPMGQTEAFF
CDR3 DNA: TGTGCCAGCACTCCGATGGGGCAGACTGAAGCTTTCTTT

clone size: once
V gene: TRBV28
D gene: NA
J gene: TRBJ1-1
CDR3 protein: CASSPPEGRNTEAFF
CDR3 DNA: TGTGCCAGCAGTCCCCCGGAGGGGAGAAACACTGAAGCTTTCTTT